The sequence of this TCR beta chain was determined in a study of cytomegalovirus exposure and HLA in healthy donors. Study background: Earlier, 110 million or so unique TCR beta sequences were recovered from 170 million or so T cells by an analysis.

The germline gives CDR1 SGHKS, CDR2 YYEKEE (reference sequence). Trimming shortened V by 6 bases and J by 4 bases, and 11 bases separated the two germline ends. CDR3 length: 13 amino acids. This clone was detected only a few times. Its antigen is currently unknown. The donors, nominally healthy at sampling, likely had unrecorded immune exposures. PCR amplification relied on 60 Vbeta primers (plus 13 Jbeta primers). Sequencing was performed with immunoSEQ multiplex PCR; in TCRdb, only in-frame clones are kept and a portion is missing. The sample lists 110,000 to 150,000 clones; approximately 9% were seen once. Overall study findings and caveats: Cytomegalovirus status was reportedly diagnosed by the classifier with high sensitivity and specificity. Some V segments, including TRBV6-2 and TRBV6-3, were excluded as indistinguishable.

The sequence was collected from a male donor in good health and CMV-seronegative. Sequenced sample: PBMCs. V usage is TRBV5-5 and J usage is TRBJ1-3; TRBD1 is a possible D gene (5 bases). The CDR3 DNA follows: TGTGCCAGCACCGGAGGGGTCGGAAACACCATATATTTT. It specifies CASTGGVGNTIYF.